Following are 26 T cell receptor beta chains from one sample sequenced in a study of blood T cell repertoires in COVID-19. Clones were sequenced by immunoSEQ multiplex PCR, and TCRdb holds only the in-frame ones, with some missing. The table has some 250,000 clones, approximately 86% seen once. Source material: peripheral blood. Source of these receptors: a man aged 25-45 years with active or convalescent COVID-19.

This chain links TRBV9 with TRBJ2-3; 8 bases line up with TRBD2. Germline V CDR1 and CDR2: SGDLS, YYNGEE. CDR3 length: 16 residues. The junction had 10 bases not matched to a gene; V was cut back by 3 bases and J by 4 bases. DNA for the CDR3: TGTGCCAGCAGCGAAAATAGCGGGGTAAGCGCAGATACGCAGTATTTT. This codes for CASSENSGVSADTQYF. Looking up the rest from reference TRBV9 and TRBJ2-3 gives the full variable domain: DSGVTQTPKHLITATGQRVTLRCSPRSGDLSVYWYQQSLDQGLQFLIQYYNGEERAKGNILERFSAQQFPDLHSELNLSSLELGDSALYFCASSENSGVSADTQYFGPGTRLTVL.

V usage is TRBV15 and J usage is TRBJ1-2; D ambiguous. V lost 3 bases and J 7 bases, leaving 6 bases between the germline ends. The CDR3 contains 11 residues. Germline V gene data show CDR1 as LNHNV and CDR2 as YYDKDF (reference sequence). CDR3 nucleotide sequence: TGTGCCACCAGCAGCCCGCGTGGCTACACCTTC. Amino acids: CATSSPRGYTF.

The chain employs TRBV27 and TRBJ2-1; the match to TRBD2 covers 12 bases. The length of the CDR3 is 16 residues. J gave up 9 bases and V 5 bases, and 11 bases lay outside the gene matches. Germline CDR1 reads MNHEY; CDR2 reads SMNVEV (reference sequence). The CDR3 protein is CASSPRTSGVSVEQFF. In nucleotides, the CDR3 is TGTGCCAGCAGTCCGCGGACTAGCGGGGTTTCGGTTGAGCAGTTCTTC.

The V call is TRBV5-6, the J call TRBJ1-2; 7 bases align to TRBD1. With 1 base clipped from V and 8 bases from J, the junction kept 5 bases outside the gene matches. Germline loops: CDR1 SGHDT, CDR2 YYEEEE. The length of the CDR3 is 13 residues. The CDR3 nucleotides are TGTGCCAGCAGCTTGACCCCAGGGGGAGGCTACACCTTC. Translated, it gives CASSLTPGGGYTF.

This chain links TRBV4-3 with TRBJ1-2; D may be TRBD1 (5 bases). With 0 bases removed from V and 3 bases from J, the gap between germline ends came to 14 bases. From germline, CDR1 is LGHNA and CDR2 YSLEER. This CDR3 has 16 residues. CDR3 sequence (DNA): TGCGCCAGCAGCCAAGACCCTACTCAGGGTTACTATGGCTACACCTTC. Its protein is CASSQDPTQGYYGYTF.

V gene TRBV5-6 combines with J gene TRBJ2-2; 10 nucleotides match TRBD1. The CDR3 loop spans 14 amino acids. J lost 8 bases, V lost 3 bases, and 4 bases had no gene match. The V gene's germline CDR1 is SGHDT and CDR2 YYEEEE. The CDR3 DNA is TGTGCCAGCAGCTGGGACAGGGGTTTAGGGGAGCTGTTTTTT. Protein sequence: CASSWDRGLGELFF.

This clone appeared a few times. This chain joins TRBV21-1 and TRBJ1-2; the D call in the table, TRBD1, was not verified against the DNA. TRBV21-1 is a pseudogene locus. The CDR3 is 14 amino acids. CDR3 loop: CASSKFTPNYGYTF. CDR3 coding DNA: TGTGCCAGCAGCAAATTTACACCTAACTATGGCTACACCTTC.

The chain joins TRBV5-1 to TRBJ2-1; 12 positions agree with TRBD2. CDR3 size: 17 residues. The V gene end was trimmed by 1 base and the J gene end by 2 bases; junction bases not matched to a gene: 4. In germline, CDR1 is SGHRS, CDR2 YFSETQ. The CDR3 reads CASSLSPSGGAYNEQFF. CDR3 sequence (DNA): TGCGCCAGCAGCTTGAGCCCTAGCGGGGGGGCCTACAATGAGCAGTTCTTC.

The chain employs TRBV6-1 and TRBJ1-2, with unresolved D. V lost 3 bases and J 8 bases, leaving 10 bases between the germline ends. From germline, CDR1 is MNHNS and CDR2 SASEGT. The CDR3 consists of 12 residues. CDR3 nucleotide sequence: TGTGCCAGCAGTGACGATGTTGGCGGCTACACCTTC. This translates into CASSDDVGGYTF.

This chain joins TRBV12-3 or TRBV12-4 and TRBJ2-5; D call uncertain. CDR3 length equals 13 residues. The ends were cut back, 6 bases at V and 4 bases at J, with 12 bases in the middle. The CDR3 DNA is TGTGCCAGCAGGCGCGACACCCTAGAGACCCAGTACTTC. It encodes CASRRDTLETQYF.

The chain employs TRBV7-2 and TRBJ2-5; 9 nucleotides match TRBD1. Germline values: CDR1 SGHTA, CDR2 FQGNSA. CDR3 length equals 16 residues. Unmatched junction bases numbered 13, after V lost 4 bases and J lost 7 bases. The CDR3 sequence: CASSYHAWTGEGTQYF. Here the CDR3 DNA reads TGTGCCAGCAGCTATCACGCCTGGACAGGGGAGGGGACCCAGTACTTC.

This sequence joins TRBV5-1 and TRBJ2-2, with 11 bases matching TRBD2. The ends lost 5 bases at V and 4 bases at J; junction bases unmatched: 7. Germline lookup yields CDR1 SGHRS and CDR2 YFSETQ. CDR3 length: 16 residues. The CDR3 reads CASSYSGGAGTGELFF. As DNA, the CDR3 is TGCGCCAGCAGTTATAGCGGGGGGGCTGGCACCGGGGAGCTGTTTTTT.

The chain recombines TRBV4-1 with TRBJ2-7; 12 bases map to TRBD1. The CDR3 covers 15 residues. Germline trimming cut 4 bases from V and 5 bases from J; bases unmatched to any gene: 6. Per germline, CDR1 MGHRA and CDR2 YSYEKL. The CDR3, as DNA: TGCGCCAGCAGCCGGGTGGGACAGGGGGCCAACGAGCAGTACTTC. Protein sequence: CASSRVGQGANEQYF.

In its sample, this clone was seen a few times. The gene calls are TRBV15 and TRBJ1-2; TRBD1 matches 9 bases. This CDR3 contains 15 residues. Trimming cost V 2 bases and J 5 bases; bases outside gene matches: 6. Germline V CDR1 and CDR2: LNHNV, YYDKDF (reference sequence). CDR3 amino acids: CATSRPQGARYGYTF. The DNA of the CDR3 is TGTGCCACCAGCAGACCACAGGGGGCTAGGTATGGCTACACCTTC.

This rearrangement joins TRBV5-5 to TRBJ1-4; no definite D call. Trimming took off 1 base at V and 0 bases at J, with 4 bases between the two ends. CDR3 length equals 14 residues. The germline gives CDR1 SGHKS, CDR2 YYEKEE (reference sequence). The CDR3 DNA reads as TGTGCCAGCAGCTTGTATACAACTAATGAAAAACTGTTTTTT. It codes for CASSLYTTNEKLFF.

The gene calls are TRBV7-7 and TRBJ2-1, with D perhaps TRBD2 (5 bases). Germline CDR1 is SSHAT and CDR2 is FNYEAQ (reference sequence). V gave up 5 bases and J gave up 7 bases, with 15 bases separating them. This CDR3 is 14 amino acids long. Written as DNA, the CDR3 is TGTGCCAGCAGCCCCCGGGGATTAAGGAATGAGCAGTTCTTC. It encodes CASSPRGLRNEQFF.

This sequence joins TRBV6-5 and TRBJ2-6, with TRBD1 as a possible D gene (5 bases). The V gene lost 4 bases and the J gene lost 0 bases, with 7 bases spanning the gap. Per germline, CDR1 MNHEY and CDR2 SVGAGI. This CDR3 contains 15 residues. Here the CDR3 reads CASSLDSSGANVLTF. The CDR3 coding sequence is TGTGCCAGCAGTTTAGACAGCTCTGGGGCCAACGTCCTGACTTTC.

This chain joins TRBV30 and TRBJ2-1; 9 bases line up with TRBD2. CDR3 length: 16 residues. Unmatched junction bases numbered 6, after V lost 0 bases and J lost 3 bases. Germline values: CDR1 GTSNPN, CDR2 SVGIG (reference sequence). CDR3 protein: CAWSVRSSGVYNEQFF. In DNA form, the CDR3 reads TGTGCCTGGAGTGTACGGTCTAGCGGGGTCTACAATGAGCAGTTCTTC.

The chain links TRBV3-1 (or the pseudogene TRBV3-2) to TRBJ2-5; TRBD2 aligns across 7 bases. Germline assignment: CDR1 LGHDT and CDR2 YNNKEL (reference sequence). Trimming cost V 4 bases and J 3 bases; bases outside gene matches: 8. CDR3 size: 15 residues. The CDR3 nucleotides are TGTGCCAGCAGCCTTCTTGCCGGGACTAAAGAGACCCAGTACTTC. Encoded protein: CASSLLAGTKETQYF.

This clone occurred once. This chain links TRBV7-6 with TRBJ2-7, with 8 bases that match TRBD1. CDR1 is SGHVS and CDR2 is FNYEAQ in the germline V gene. V lost 5 bases and J lost 3; bases outside the gene matches: 9. The CDR3 is made up of 15 amino acids. DNA for the CDR3: TGTGCCAGCAGCCTTGAGGACAGGGCCTACTACGAGCAGTACTTC. As protein: CASSLEDRAYYEQYF. Drawing the rest from reference TRBV7-6 and TRBJ2-7, the complete variable domain is GAGVSQSPRYKVTKRGQDVALRCDPISGHVSLYWYRQALGQGPEFLTYFNYEAQQDKSGLPNDRFSAERPEGSISTLTIQRTEQRDSAMYRCASSLEDRAYYEQYFGPGTRLTVT.

The CDR3 region has the DNA TGTGCCAGCAGCGGCGGGACTAGCGGGGCCACGCAGTATTTT. Protein sequence: CASSGGTSGATQYF. The rearrangement links TRBV5-6 to TRBJ2-3; 13 nucleotides agree with TRBD2. The germline CDR1 and CDR2 sequences are SGHDT and YYEEEE. The ends lost 4 bases at V and 9 bases at J; junction bases unmatched: 5. The CDR3 is 14 residues long. The full variable domain, rest sourced from reference TRBV5-6 and TRBJ2-3, is DAGVTQSPTHLIKTRGQQVTLRCSPKSGHDTVSWYQQALGQGPQFIFQYYEEEERQRGNFPDRFSGHQFPNYSSELNVNALLLGDSALYLCASSGGTSGATQYFGPGTRLTVL.

The chain employs TRBV5-5 and TRBJ1-5, with D unresolved. Trimming shortened V by 2 bases and J by 6 bases, and 15 bases separated the two germline ends. This CDR3 has 15 residues. Germline CDR1 SGHKS, CDR2 YYEKEE (reference sequence). CDR3 sequence (DNA): TGTGCCAGCAGCTTTCAGGTTGGCTTCGGTCAGCCCCAGCATTTT. Protein product: CASSFQVGFGQPQHF. The full variable domain, in which reference TRBV5-5 and TRBJ1-5 provide the parts outside the CDR3, is DAGVTQSPTHLIKTRGQQVTLRCSPISGHKSVSWYQQVLGQGPQFIFQYYEKEERGRGNFPDRFSARQFPNYSSELNVNALLLGDSALYLCASSFQVGFGQPQHFGDGTRLSIL.

The V call is TRBV4-1, the J call TRBJ2-1; 9 bases are a match to TRBD2. Trimming at V came to 1 base and at J to 0 bases, leaving 19 bases not matched to a gene. Germline CDR1 reads MGHRA; CDR2 reads YSYEKL. The CDR3 sequence is 22 residues long. CDR3 sequence (DNA): TGCGCCAGCAGCCAAGTTGTACCCCTGCTAGCGGGGACTCTGAGCTCCTACAATGAGCAGTTCTTC. Translated: CASSQVVPLLAGTLSSYNEQFF.

The genes are TRBV7-8 and TRBJ1-5; TRBD1 aligns across 7 bases. The V segment lost 2 bases and the J segment 6 bases; nucleotides outside the gene matches: 7. This CDR3 spans 15 amino acids. The germline V gene has CDR1 SGHVS and CDR2 FQNEAQ. CDR3 in amino acids: CASSLRSGGGQPQHF. The DNA for the CDR3 is TGTGCCAGCAGCTTACGGTCAGGGGGTGGTCAGCCCCAGCATTTT.

The chain combines TRBV15 with TRBJ2-2, with D hard to call. Germline assignment: CDR1 LNHNV and CDR2 YYDKDF (reference sequence). This CDR3 has 14 residues. Trimming pared 0 bases from V and 7 bases from J, leaving 9 bases between. DNA of the CDR3: TGTGCCACCAGCAGAGATACCGCTATCGGGGAGCTGTTTTTT. Its translation: CATSRDTAIGELFF. Variable domain in full (rest from reference TRBV15 and TRBJ2-2): DAMVIQNPRYQVTQFGKPVTLSCSQTLNHNVMYWYQQKSSQAPKLLFHYYDKDFNNEADTPDNFQSRRPNTSFCFLDIRSPGLGDTAMYLCATSRDTAIGELFFGEGSRLTVL.

The genes are TRBV9 and TRBJ2-3; TRBD1 is a possible D gene (6 bases). The CDR3 is made up of 14 amino acids. The V end was cut by 0 bases, the J end by 4 bases, with 9 bases between. The germline V gene encodes CDR1 SGDLS and CDR2 YYNGEE. The CDR3 coding sequence is TGTGCCAGCAGCGTAGGGGGGCGTTCAGATACGCAGTATTTT. Amino acid sequence: CASSVGGRSDTQYF.